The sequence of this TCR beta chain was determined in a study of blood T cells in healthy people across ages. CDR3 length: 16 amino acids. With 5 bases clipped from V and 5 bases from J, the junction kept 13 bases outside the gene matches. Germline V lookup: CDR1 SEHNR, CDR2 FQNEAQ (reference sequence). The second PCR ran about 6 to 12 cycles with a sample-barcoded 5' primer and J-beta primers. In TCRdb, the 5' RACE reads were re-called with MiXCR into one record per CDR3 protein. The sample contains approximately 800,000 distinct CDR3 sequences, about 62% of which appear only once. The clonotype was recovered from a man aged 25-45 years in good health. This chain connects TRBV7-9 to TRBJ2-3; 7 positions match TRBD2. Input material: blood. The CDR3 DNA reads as TGTGCCAGCAGCCCGGGGGGTTTGGGTGAAGAAGATACGCAGTATTTT. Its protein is CASSPGGLGEEDTQYF.